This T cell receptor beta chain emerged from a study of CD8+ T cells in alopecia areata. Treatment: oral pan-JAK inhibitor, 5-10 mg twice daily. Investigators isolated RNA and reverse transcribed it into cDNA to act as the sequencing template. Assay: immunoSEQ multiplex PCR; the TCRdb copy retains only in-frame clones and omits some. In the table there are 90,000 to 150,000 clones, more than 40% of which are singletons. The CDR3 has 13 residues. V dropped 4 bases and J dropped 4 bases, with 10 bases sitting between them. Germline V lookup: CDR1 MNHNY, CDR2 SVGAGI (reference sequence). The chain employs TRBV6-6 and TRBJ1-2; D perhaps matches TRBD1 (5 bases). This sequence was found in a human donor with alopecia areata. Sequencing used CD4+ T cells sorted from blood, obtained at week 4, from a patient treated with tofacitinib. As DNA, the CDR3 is TGTGCCAGCAGTTCCCCGGGGCGCTATGGCTACACCTTC. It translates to CASSSPGRYGYTF.